This T cell receptor (beta chain) is drawn from a study of T-cell memory formation after mild COVID-19. Points from the study as a whole: Day 37-peaking second-wave clones had unconfirmed SARS-CoV-2 specificity. Some clones that responded turned up in pre-infection memory, which suggests that cross-reactive memory joined in.

This clonotype was recorded at least ten times. Its antigen remains unidentified. TCRdb processed the 5' RACE reads anew with MiXCR; each CDR3 protein has one entry. The data hold roughly 86,000 distinct CDR3 sequences, with about 15% observed a single time. The sequence was obtained from a man between 18 and 35 years old who had mild COVID-19 (a few samples of this study predate the infection). Cell type and time point are not known. The specimen sequenced was PBMCs or a T cell subset sorted from them (not recorded which).

For the CDR3, the DNA is TGTGCCAGCTCCGGAGGACACAATGAGCAGTTCTTC. It is translated as CASSGGHNEQFF. This chain connects TRBV7-9 to TRBJ2-1; tentatively, D is TRBD2 (5 bases). The V gene's germline CDR1 is SEHNR and CDR2 FQNEAQ (reference sequence). The V and J ends lost 8 bases and 5 bases respectively, with 10 bases between them. The length of the CDR3 is 12 residues.